This T cell receptor (beta chain) was identified during a study of blood T cell repertoires in COVID-19. Study-level background: Sources were T cells, B-cell-depleted T cells, or PBMCs; the material itself was cDNA or gDNA.

Resolution of symptoms, clearance, or two negative PCRs was present in recovered Cohort 3 donors. Data came from immunoSEQ multiplex PCR; TCRdb stores just in-frame clones and leaves some out. The profile shows 400,000 or so clones, roughly nine tenths of them singletons. The TCR was taken from a man aged 25-45 years who had recovered from COVID-19. Sequenced sample: PBMCs or T cells enriched from blood (not recorded which).

The CDR3 coding sequence is TGTGCCAGTAGTATAGGGGGACAGGGTGTTGGTGAGCAGTTCTTC. Amino acids: CASSIGGQGVGEQFF. This chain uses TRBV19 with TRBJ2-1, with TRBD1 identical over 9 bases. J gave up 9 bases and V 1 base, and 7 bases lay outside the gene matches. The V gene's germline CDR1 is LNHDA and CDR2 SQIVND (reference sequence). The CDR3 sequence is 15 residues long.